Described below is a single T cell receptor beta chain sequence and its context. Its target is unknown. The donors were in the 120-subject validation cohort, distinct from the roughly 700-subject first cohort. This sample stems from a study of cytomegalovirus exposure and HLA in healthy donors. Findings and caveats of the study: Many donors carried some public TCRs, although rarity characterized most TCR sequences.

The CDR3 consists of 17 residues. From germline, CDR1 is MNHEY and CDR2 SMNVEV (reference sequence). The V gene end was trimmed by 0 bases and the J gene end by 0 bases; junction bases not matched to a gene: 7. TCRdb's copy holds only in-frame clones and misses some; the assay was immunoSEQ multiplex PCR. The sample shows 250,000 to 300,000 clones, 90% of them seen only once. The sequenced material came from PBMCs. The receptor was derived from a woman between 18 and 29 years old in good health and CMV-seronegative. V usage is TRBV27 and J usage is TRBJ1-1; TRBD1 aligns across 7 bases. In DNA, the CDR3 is TGTGCCAGCAGTTTATCCCCTAGACAGGGATTGAACACTGAAGCTTTCTTT. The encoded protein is CASSLSPRQGLNTEAFF.